This T cell receptor (beta chain) was sequenced in a study of identical twins. The CDR3 is made up of 16 amino acids. V lost 0 bases, J lost 2 bases, and 11 bases lay in between. Germline V gene sequence: CDR1 LGHNA, CDR2 YSLEER. MiXCR, run by TCRdb on the 5' RACE reads, gives a single entry per CDR3 protein. The data contain 250,000 to 300,000 distinct CDR3 sequences, roughly 8.6% of them singletons. In its sample, this clonotype was seen a few times. The same data also contributed to another study, on yellow fever vaccine responses in identical twins.

This clonotype was obtained from a woman younger than 35 in good health. This chain uses TRBV4-3 with TRBJ2-1; no reliable D call. The sample was CD8+ T cells sorted from blood. CDR3 amino acids: CASSQDPRTTYNEQFF. The CDR3 region has the DNA TGCGCCAGCAGCCAAGATCCCCGGACCACCTACAATGAGCAGTTCTTC.